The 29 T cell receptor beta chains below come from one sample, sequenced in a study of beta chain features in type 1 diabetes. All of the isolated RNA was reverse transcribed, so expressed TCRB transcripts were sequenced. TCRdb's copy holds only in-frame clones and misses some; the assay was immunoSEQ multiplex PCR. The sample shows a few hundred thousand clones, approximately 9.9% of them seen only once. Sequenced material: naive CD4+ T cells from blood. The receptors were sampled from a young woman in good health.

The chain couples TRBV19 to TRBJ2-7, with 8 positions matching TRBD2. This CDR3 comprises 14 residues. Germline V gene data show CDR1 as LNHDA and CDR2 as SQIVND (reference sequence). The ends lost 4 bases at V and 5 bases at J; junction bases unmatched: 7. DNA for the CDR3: TGTGCCAGTAGTACCGGGACTAGTCTTAACGAGCAGTACTTC. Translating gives CASSTGTSLNEQYF.

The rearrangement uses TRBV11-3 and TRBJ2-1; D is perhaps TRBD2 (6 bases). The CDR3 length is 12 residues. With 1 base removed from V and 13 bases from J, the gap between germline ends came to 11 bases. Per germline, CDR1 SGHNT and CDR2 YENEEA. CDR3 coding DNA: TGTGCCAGCAGCTTAGCCCCTAGCGTTCAGTTCTTC. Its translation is CASSLAPSVQFF.

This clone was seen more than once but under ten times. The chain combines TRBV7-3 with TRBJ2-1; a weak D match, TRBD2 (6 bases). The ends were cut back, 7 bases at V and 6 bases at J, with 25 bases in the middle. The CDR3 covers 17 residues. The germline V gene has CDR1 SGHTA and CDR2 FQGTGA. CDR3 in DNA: TGTGCCAGCACCGAGGGTCCTGGCGGAGGGGAAGGCAATGAGCAGTTCTTC. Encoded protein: CASTEGPGGGEGNEQFF. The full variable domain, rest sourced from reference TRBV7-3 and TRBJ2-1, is GAGVSQTPSNKVTEKGKYVELRCDPISGHTALYWYRQSLGQGPEFLIYFQGTGAADDSGLPNDRFFAVRPEGSVSTLKIQRTERGDSAVYLCASTEGPGGGEGNEQFFGPGTRLTVL.

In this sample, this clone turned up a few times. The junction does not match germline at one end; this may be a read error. The CDR3 region has the DNA TGTGCTAGCAGCACGACAGGGACCAATGAGCAGTTCTTC. Translation: CASSTTGTNEQFF. The rearrangement joins TRBV7-7 to TRBJ2-1, with TRBD1 matching over 7 bases. The CDR3 has 13 residues. Germline values: CDR1 SSHAT, CDR2 FNYEAQ (reference sequence).

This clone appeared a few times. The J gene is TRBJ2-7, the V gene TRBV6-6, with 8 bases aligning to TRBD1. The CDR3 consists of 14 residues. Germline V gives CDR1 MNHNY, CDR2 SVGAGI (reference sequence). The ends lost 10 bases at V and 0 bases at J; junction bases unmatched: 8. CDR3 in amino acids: CATSDRESSYEQYF. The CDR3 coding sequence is TGTGCCACTTCGGACAGGGAGAGCTCCTACGAGCAGTACTTC.

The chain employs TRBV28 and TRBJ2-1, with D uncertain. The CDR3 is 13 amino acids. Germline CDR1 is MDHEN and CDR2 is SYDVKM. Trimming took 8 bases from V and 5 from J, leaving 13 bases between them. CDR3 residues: CASRAPANNEQFF. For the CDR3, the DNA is TGTGCCAGCCGCGCGCCAGCGAACAATGAGCAGTTCTTC.

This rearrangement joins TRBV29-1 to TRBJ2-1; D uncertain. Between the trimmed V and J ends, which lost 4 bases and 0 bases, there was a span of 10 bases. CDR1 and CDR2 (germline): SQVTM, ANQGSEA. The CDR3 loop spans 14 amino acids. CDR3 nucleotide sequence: TGCAGCGTTGTCACCTCTAGCTCCTACAATGAGCAGTTCTTC. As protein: CSVVTSSSYNEQFF.

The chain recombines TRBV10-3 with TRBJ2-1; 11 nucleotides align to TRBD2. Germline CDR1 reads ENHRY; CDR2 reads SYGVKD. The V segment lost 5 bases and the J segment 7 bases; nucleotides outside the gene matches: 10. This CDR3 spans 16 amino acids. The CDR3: CAISPLGSGRGNEQFF. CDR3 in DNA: TGTGCCATCAGTCCCCTCGGTAGCGGGAGGGGAAATGAGCAGTTCTTC.

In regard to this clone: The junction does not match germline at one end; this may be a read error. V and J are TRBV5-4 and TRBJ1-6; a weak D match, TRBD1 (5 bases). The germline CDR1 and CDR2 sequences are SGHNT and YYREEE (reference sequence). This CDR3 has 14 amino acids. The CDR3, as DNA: TGTGCCAGCAACTTGCAGGGATTTGGAGCACCCCTCCACTTT. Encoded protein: CASNLQGFGAPLHF.

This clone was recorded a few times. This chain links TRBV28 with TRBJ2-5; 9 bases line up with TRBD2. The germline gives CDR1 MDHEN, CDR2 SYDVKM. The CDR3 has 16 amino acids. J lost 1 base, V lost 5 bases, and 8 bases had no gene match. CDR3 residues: CASSDIAGEGQETQYF. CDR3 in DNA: TGTGCCAGCAGTGATATAGCGGGAGAAGGCCAAGAGACCCAGTACTTC.

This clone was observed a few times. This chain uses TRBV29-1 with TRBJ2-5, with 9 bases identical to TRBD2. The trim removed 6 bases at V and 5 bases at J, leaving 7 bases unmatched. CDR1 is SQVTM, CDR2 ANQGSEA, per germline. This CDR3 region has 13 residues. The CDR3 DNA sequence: TGCAGCGTGCGGGTTAGCGGGAGTGAGACCCAGTACTTC. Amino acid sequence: CSVRVSGSETQYF.

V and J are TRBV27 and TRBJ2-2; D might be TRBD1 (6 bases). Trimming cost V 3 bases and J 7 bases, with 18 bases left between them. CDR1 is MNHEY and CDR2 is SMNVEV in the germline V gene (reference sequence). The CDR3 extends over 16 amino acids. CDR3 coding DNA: TGTGCCAGCAGTTTTTATCAGGGACAACACAGCGGGGAGCTGTTTTTT. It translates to CASSFYQGQHSGELFF.

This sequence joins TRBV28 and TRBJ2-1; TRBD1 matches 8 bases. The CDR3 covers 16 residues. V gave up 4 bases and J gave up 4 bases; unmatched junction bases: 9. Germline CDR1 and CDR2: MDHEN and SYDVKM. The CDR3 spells CASSSSGWDRYNEQFF. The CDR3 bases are TGTGCCAGCAGTTCCTCAGGCTGGGACAGGTACAATGAGCAGTTCTTC.

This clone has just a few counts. CDR3 nucleotides: TGCGCCAGCAGCCAAGAAATAGGGACACTTGGACCAGAGACCCAGTACTTC. Its translation: CASSQEIGTLGPETQYF. The genes are TRBV4-3 and TRBJ2-5; possible D gene TRBD1, 6 bases. Germline CDR1 LGHNA, CDR2 YSLEER. This CDR3 is built from 17 residues. V was shortened by 0 bases and J by 4 bases, with 18 bases between the two germline ends.

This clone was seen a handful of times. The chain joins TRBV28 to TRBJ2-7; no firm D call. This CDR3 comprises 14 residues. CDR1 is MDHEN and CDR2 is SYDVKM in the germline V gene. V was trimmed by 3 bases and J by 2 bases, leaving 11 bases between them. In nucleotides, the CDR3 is TGTGCCAGCAGTTTTATGGGCAAAGCCTACGAGCAGTACTTC. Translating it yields CASSFMGKAYEQYF.

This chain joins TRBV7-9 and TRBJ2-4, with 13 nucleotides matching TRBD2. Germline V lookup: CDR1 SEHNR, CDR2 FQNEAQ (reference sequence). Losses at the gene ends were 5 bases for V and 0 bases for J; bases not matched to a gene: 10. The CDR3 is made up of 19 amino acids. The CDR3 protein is CASSRLLAGGNLAKNIQYF. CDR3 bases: TGTGCCAGCAGCCGGCTACTAGCGGGAGGGAATTTAGCCAAAAACATTCAGTACTTC.

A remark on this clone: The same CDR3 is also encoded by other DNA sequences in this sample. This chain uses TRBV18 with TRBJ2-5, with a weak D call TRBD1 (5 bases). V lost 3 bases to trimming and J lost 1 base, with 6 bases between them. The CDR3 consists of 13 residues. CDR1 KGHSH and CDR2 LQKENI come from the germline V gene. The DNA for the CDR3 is TGTGCCAGCTCACCGCAGGGCCAAGAGACCCAGTACTTC. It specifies CASSPQGQETQYF.

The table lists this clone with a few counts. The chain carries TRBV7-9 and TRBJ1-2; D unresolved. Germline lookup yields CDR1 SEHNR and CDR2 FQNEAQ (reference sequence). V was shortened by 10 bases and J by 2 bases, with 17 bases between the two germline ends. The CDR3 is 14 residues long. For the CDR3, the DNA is TGTGCCACCGCCGCTGATTGGAGAAACTATGGCTACACCTTC. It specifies CATAADWRNYGYTF.

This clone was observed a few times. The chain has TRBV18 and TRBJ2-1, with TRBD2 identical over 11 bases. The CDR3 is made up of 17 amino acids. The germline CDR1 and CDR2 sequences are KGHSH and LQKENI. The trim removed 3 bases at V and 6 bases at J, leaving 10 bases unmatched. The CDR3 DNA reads TGTGCCAGCTCACCGTTTGCCGGGACTAGCGGATTCAATGAGCAGTTCTTC. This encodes CASSPFAGTSGFNEQFF.

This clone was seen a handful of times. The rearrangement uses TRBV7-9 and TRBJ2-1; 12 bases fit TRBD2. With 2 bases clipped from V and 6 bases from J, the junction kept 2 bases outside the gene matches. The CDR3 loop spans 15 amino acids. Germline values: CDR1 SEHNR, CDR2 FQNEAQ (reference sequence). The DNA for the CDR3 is TGTGCCAGCAGCTTATCTAGCGGGAGGGCCAATGAGCAGTTCTTC. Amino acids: CASSLSSGRANEQFF.

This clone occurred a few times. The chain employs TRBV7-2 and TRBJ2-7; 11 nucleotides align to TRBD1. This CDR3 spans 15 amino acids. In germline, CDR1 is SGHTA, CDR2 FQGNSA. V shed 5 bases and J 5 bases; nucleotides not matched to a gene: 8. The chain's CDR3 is CASSQDRTGGNEQYF. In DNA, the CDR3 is TGTGCCAGCAGCCAAGATCGGACAGGGGGCAACGAGCAGTACTTC.

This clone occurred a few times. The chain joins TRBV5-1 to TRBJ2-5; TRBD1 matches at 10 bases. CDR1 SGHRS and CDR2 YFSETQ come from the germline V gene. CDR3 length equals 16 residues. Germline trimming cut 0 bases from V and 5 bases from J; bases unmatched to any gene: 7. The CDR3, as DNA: TGCGCCAGCAGCTTGGCCGTCGGGACAGGGGCCGAGACCCAGTACTTC. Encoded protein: CASSLAVGTGAETQYF.

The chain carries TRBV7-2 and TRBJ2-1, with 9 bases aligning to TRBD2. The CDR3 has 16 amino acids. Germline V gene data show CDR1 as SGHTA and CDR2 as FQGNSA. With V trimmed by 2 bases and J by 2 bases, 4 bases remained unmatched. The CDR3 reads CASSLRPSGAYNEQFF. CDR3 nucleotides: TGTGCCAGCAGCTTAAGACCTAGCGGGGCCTACAATGAGCAGTTCTTC.

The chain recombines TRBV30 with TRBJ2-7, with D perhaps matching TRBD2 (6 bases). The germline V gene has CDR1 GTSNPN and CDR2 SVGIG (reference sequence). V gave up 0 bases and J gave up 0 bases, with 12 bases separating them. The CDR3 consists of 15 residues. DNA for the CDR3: TGTGCCTGGAGTGTATTTGGAGGGAACTCCTACGAGCAGTACTTC. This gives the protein CAWSVFGGNSYEQYF.

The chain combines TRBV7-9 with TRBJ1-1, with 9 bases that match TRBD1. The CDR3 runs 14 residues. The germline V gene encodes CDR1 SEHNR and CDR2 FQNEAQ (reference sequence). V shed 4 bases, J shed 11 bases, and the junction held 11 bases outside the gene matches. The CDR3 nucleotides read TGTGCCAGCAGCTCTGGACAGGGGCGGAATATGGCTTTCTTT. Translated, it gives CASSSGQGRNMAFF.

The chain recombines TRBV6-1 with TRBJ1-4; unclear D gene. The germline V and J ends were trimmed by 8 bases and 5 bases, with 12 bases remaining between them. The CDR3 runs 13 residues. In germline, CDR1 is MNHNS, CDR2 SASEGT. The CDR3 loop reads CASGLTLNEKLFF. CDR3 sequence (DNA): TGTGCCAGCGGGCTTACTCTCAATGAAAAACTGTTTTTT.

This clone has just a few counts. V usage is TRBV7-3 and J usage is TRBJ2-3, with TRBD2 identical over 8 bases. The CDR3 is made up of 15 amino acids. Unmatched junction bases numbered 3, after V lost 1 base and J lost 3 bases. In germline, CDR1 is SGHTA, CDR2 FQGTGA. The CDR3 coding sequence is TGTGCCAGCAGCTTAATTAGCGGGATGACAGATACGCAGTATTTT. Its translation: CASSLISGMTDTQYF.

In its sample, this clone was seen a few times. DNA for the CDR3: TGTGCCAGCAGTTACTCTGGGACAGGGGGTCAAGAGACCCAGTACTTC. This translates into CASSYSGTGGQETQYF. The rearrangement joins TRBV6-5 to TRBJ2-5; TRBD1 agrees at 11 bases. J gave up 2 bases and V 0 bases, and 2 bases lay outside the gene matches. CDR3 length equals 16 residues. The germline gives CDR1 MNHEY, CDR2 SVGAGI.

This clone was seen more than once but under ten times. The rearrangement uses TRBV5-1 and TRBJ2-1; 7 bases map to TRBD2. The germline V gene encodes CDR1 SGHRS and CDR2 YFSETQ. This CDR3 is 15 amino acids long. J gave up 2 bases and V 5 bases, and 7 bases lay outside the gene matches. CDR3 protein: CASRSAGEPYNEQFF. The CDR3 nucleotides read TGCGCCAGCAGATCGGCGGGAGAGCCCTACAATGAGCAGTTCTTC.